This TCR beta chain was obtained from a study of blood T cell repertoires in COVID-19. On the study more broadly: Samples came from the United States, Italy and Spain, spanning acute and convalescent COVID-19. T cells, B-cell-depleted T cells, or PBMCs supplied cDNA or gDNA.

Methods used by the authors: The authors estimated nucleated cell counts from reference gene primer amplification. Only in-frame clones appear in the TCRdb table, and some are missing; sequencing was by immunoSEQ multiplex PCR. V and J calls and clone size are those listed in that table; D and trimming were worked out from the DNA. The sample records around 170,000 clones, 86% being singletons. This clone occurred a few times. The TCR sequence derives from a woman between 65 and 79 years old with acute or convalescent COVID-19. Sequencing was carried out using peripheral blood.

The CDR3 DNA reads TGTGCCAGCAGTTCCGACAGGGGGGAAACCGGGGAGCTGTTTTTT. Translating gives CASSSDRGETGELFF. The chain is built from TRBV6-5 and TRBJ2-2, with 9 bases identical to TRBD1. CDR3 size: 15 residues. Germline CDR1 reads MNHEY; CDR2 reads SVGAGI. The J segment lost 5 bases and the V segment lost 4 bases, leaving 5 bases of the junction unmatched.